These 3 T cell receptor beta chains were all obtained from the same sample, sequenced in a study of T-cell reconstitution after alpha-beta-depleted transplantation in children. The TCRbeta library incorporated unique molecular identifiers. MiXCR, applied by TCRdb to the PCR reads, yields one record per CDR3 protein. This table holds approximately 980,000 distinct CDR3 sequences, around 30% found once. The input for sequencing was PBMCs, mostly from graft donor cells, taken 360 days after TCRalphabeta/CD19-depleted stem cell transplant. The receptors were sampled from a boy younger than two who had a stem cell transplant for SCID, so the T cells may come from the graft donor.

V usage is TRBV4-1 and J usage is TRBJ2-3; D remains ambiguous. This CDR3 is 17 amino acids long. Trimming removed 0 bases at V and 0 bases at J, with 13 bases between. In germline, CDR1 is MGHRA, CDR2 YSYEKL. The CDR3 loop is CASSQDRTIPSTDTQYF. The CDR3 DNA is TGCGCCAGCAGCCAAGATCGGACGATTCCTAGCACAGATACGCAGTATTTT.

This clonotype was seen at least ten times. The chain recombines TRBV5-1 with TRBJ2-1; 12 bases match TRBD2. Trimming cost V 2 bases and J 7 bases; bases outside gene matches: 19. The CDR3 runs to 20 residues. CDR1 is SGHRS and CDR2 is YFSETQ in the germline V gene. CDR3 DNA: TGCGCCAGCAGCTTCCTTATATTCGGGCTAGCGGGGGGGCTGCGGAATGAGCAGTTCTTC. Translation: CASSFLIFGLAGGLRNEQFF.

This clonotype was observed a handful of times. This sequence joins TRBV29-1 and TRBJ2-2; maybe TRBD1 (6 bases). V was clipped by 6 bases and J by 6 bases, with 11 bases between them. The CDR3 has 12 amino acids. Germline loops: CDR1 SQVTM, CDR2 ANQGSEA. CDR3 protein: CSVVTGPGELFF. CDR3 sequence (DNA): TGCAGCGTGGTGACAGGTCCCGGGGAGCTGTTTTTT.